This is a list of T cell receptor beta chains from one sample in a study of response to subunit inactivated influenza vaccine. TCRdb redid the calling of the RT-PCR reads with MiXCR, one entry per CDR3 protein. Of roughly 760,000 distinct CDR3 sequences in the sample, 20% to 25% were seen once. Material: PBMCs from blood, obtained roughly 5 days after vaccination. These receptors were taken from a man aged 50-59 years who received an inactivated influenza vaccine. CDR3s include the opening cysteine and the closing phenylalanine or tryptophan. A D gene is named only where the DNA matches it firmly. Expanded clones get a size class; other rows say once, few or many, or leave the size out.

d_gene	abundance	v_gene	j_gene	CDR3aa	CDR3nt
NA	many	TRBV5-1	TRBJ2-3	CASSFEGQSSTDTQYF	TGCGCCAGCAGCTTCGAAGGCCAGTCCAGCACAGATACGCAGTATTTT
TRBD2	few	TRBV12-3/TRBV12-4	TRBJ2-1	CASRLREGKYNEQFF	TGTGCCAGCAGACTCCGGGAGGGCAAGTACAATGAGCAGTTCTTC
TRBD1	few	TRBV28	TRBJ1-1	CASSFGTGHNEAFF	TGTGCCAGCAGTTTCGGGACAGGGCATAATGAAGCTTTCTTT
NA	NA	TRBV5-1	TRBJ2-2	CASSLELGYTGELFF	TGCGCCAGCAGCTTGGAGCTGGGGTATACCGGGGAGCTGTTTTTT
TRBD2	NA	TRBV10-3	TRBJ2-7	CAISESRGLGLDEQYF	TGTGCCATCAGTGAGTCCAGGGGACTAGGGCTCGACGAGCAGTACTTC
TRBD2	few	TRBV9	TRBJ2-3	CASSVDGQAGDGDTQYF	TGTGCCAGCAGCGTAGACGGGCAAGCGGGAGACGGAGATACGCAGTATTTT
TRBD2	many	TRBV20-1	TRBJ2-3	CSARGGTSGGGTDTQYF	TGCAGTGCTAGAGGAGGTACTAGCGGGGGGGGCACAGATACGCAGTATTTT
TRBD1	few	TRBV5-1	TRBJ2-1	CASSWDRAYNEQFF	TGCGCCAGCAGCTGGGACAGGGCCTACAATGAGCAGTTCTTC
TRBD2	few	TRBV20-1	TRBJ2-1	CSAPGLAGGNEQFF	TGCAGTGCCCCGGGACTAGCGGGGGGGAATGAGCAGTTCTTC
NA	few	TRBV6-1	TRBJ2-3	CASSEAEMGRSRTDTQYF	TGTGCCAGCAGTGAAGCTGAGATGGGGAGGAGTCGGACAGATACGCAGTATTTT
TRBD2	many	TRBV11-2	TRBJ2-1	CASSSPGLVIREQFF	TGTGCCAGCAGCTCTCCGGGACTAGTGATTCGGGAGCAGTTCTTC
TRBD2	NA	TRBV28	TRBJ2-5	CASNMGLADQETQYF	TGTGCCAGCAATATGGGACTAGCGGACCAAGAGACCCAGTACTTC
NA	few	TRBV6-2/TRBV6-3	TRBJ2-2	CASSEVGELFF	TGTGCCAGCAGCGAGGTCGGGGAGCTGTTTTTT
TRBD1	NA	TRBV20-1	TRBJ1-1	CSARGQGLRTEAFF	TGCAGTGCTAGAGGACAGGGGCTGAGAACTGAAGCTTTCTTT
TRBD2	few	TRBV18	TRBJ2-3	CASSPLLAGGPQDTQYF	TGTGCCAGCTCACCTCTCCTAGCGGGAGGGCCGCAAGATACGCAGTATTTT
NA	NA	TRBV20-1	TRBJ2-5	CSASQSGETQYF	TGCAGTGCTAGCCAGTCGGGGGAGACCCAGTACTTC
NA	few	TRBV5-1	TRBJ2-5	CASSLDRGFRETQYF	TGCGCCAGCAGCTTGGATCGGGGATTTCGGGAGACCCAGTACTTC
TRBD2	few	TRBV6-2/TRBV6-3	TRBJ2-2	CASVAQLLAGGTGELFF	TGTGCCAGCGTGGCCCAATTACTAGCGGGAGGTACCGGGGAGCTGTTTTTT
NA	few	TRBV20-1	TRBJ2-3	CSARYLGSDTQYF	TGCAGTGCTAGATATCTAGGTTCAGATACGCAGTATTTT
NA	few	TRBV28	TRBJ2-1	CASSPARGPYNEQFF	TGTGCCAGCAGTCCCGCCCGGGGCCCCTACAATGAGCAGTTCTTC
NA	NA	TRBV20-1	TRBJ1-1	CSARDSRGTTEAFF	TGCAGTGCTAGAGATAGCAGGGGTACCACTGAAGCTTTCTTT
NA	NA	TRBV3-1	TRBJ2-5	CASSHAGRETQYF	TGTGCCAGCAGCCATGCAGGTCGGGAGACCCAGTACTTC
NA	NA	TRBV12-3/TRBV12-4	TRBJ2-6	CASSWGSAGANVLTF	TGTGCCAGCAGTTGGGGGAGTGCTGGGGCCAACGTCCTGACTTTC
TRBD2	few	TRBV11-2	TRBJ2-3	CASSLAIMGLAVF	TGTGCCAGCAGCTTGGCTATAATGGGACTAGCGGTTTTT
NA	few	TRBV21-1	TRBJ2-7	CASSKGGGQAYEQYF	TGTGCCAGCAGCAAAGGGGGGGGACAGGCCTACGAGCAGTACTTC
NA	few	TRBV4-3	TRBJ2-7	CASSRALNTYEQYF	TGCGCCAGCAGCCGAGCACTGAATACCTACGAGCAGTACTTC
NA	NA	TRBV7-9	TRBJ2-1	CASSFGAHGVYNEQFF	TGTGCCAGCAGCTTTGGGGCCCACGGGGTATACAATGAGCAGTTCTTC
TRBD2	NA	TRBV7-6	TRBJ2-3	CASSLSSGDTDTQYF	TGTGCCAGCAGCTTATCCAGCGGGGACACAGATACGCAGTATTTT
NA	NA	TRBV3-1	TRBJ1-1	CASSQRTDSFEAFF	TGTGCCAGCAGCCAAAGGACAGATAGCTTTGAAGCTTTCTTT
NA	many	TRBV12-3/TRBV12-4	TRBJ2-7	CASGKLILYEQYF	TGTGCCAGCGGTAAACTGATCCTCTACGAGCAGTACTTC
TRBD2	NA	TRBV10-3	TRBJ2-7	CAIMTSGNYEQYF	TGTGCCATCATGACTAGCGGGAACTACGAGCAGTACTTC
NA	NA	TRBV6-2/TRBV6-3	TRBJ2-1	CASSPRSSNEQFF	TGTGCCAGCAGTCCCCGATCATCCAATGAGCAGTTCTTC
TRBD2	NA	TRBV5-1	TRBJ2-3	CASSLERGGFTDTQYF	TGCGCCAGCAGCCTGGAACGGGGGGGATTCACAGATACGCAGTATTTT
NA	NA	TRBV10-1	TRBJ2-5	CASSEGARGLQQETQYF	TGCGCCAGCAGTGAGGGGGCGCGGGGGCTGCAACAAGAGACCCAGTACTTC
NA	NA	TRBV20-1	TRBJ1-5	CSARDSGLSNQPQHF	TGCAGTGCTAGAGACTCGGGACTAAGCAATCAGCCCCAGCATTTT
TRBD2	NA	TRBV28	TRBJ2-3	CASSLRLAGRTTDTQYF	TGTGCCAGCAGTTTGCGACTAGCGGGGAGAACCACAGATACGCAGTATTTT
NA	few	TRBV7-2	TRBJ2-7	CASSLSLDPLYEQYF	TGTGCCAGCAGCTTAAGTCTGGATCCGTTGTACGAGCAGTACTTC
NA	NA	TRBV20-1	TRBJ1-3	CSARVSASGNTIYF	TGCAGTGCTAGGGTTTCAGCCTCTGGAAACACCATATATTTT
NA	NA	TRBV15	TRBJ2-3	CATSRDPQLGQYF	TGTGCCACCAGCAGAGATCCCCAGTTGGGGCAGTATTTT
TRBD1	few	TRBV11-2	TRBJ2-1	CASSSRSTGIYNEQFF	TGTGCCAGCAGTTCGCGATCGACAGGGATCTACAATGAGCAGTTCTTC
NA	few	TRBV7-8	TRBJ1-3	CASSLGGRASGNTIYF	TGTGCCAGCAGCTTAGGGGGCCGTGCCTCTGGAAACACCATATATTTT